This TCR beta chain was recovered during a study of blood T cell repertoires in COVID-19. On the study more broadly: Sources were T cells, B-cell-depleted T cells, or PBMCs; the material itself was cDNA or gDNA.

Per the authors' pipeline: Scientists estimated how many nucleated cells there were by amplifying reference gene primers. Sequenced by immunoSEQ multiplex PCR; TCRdb stores in-frame clones only, minus some. V and J calls and clone size are those listed in that table; D and trimming were worked out from the DNA. The sample records about 290,000 clones, about nine tenths being singletons. The length of the CDR3 is 17 residues. The germline CDR1 and CDR2 sequences are LGHNA and YNFKEQ. J lost 7 bases, V lost 2 bases, and 14 bases had no gene match. Membership in each cohort depended on participant-reported clinical history. Two negative PCRs, clearance, or symptom resolution had been documented for recovered Cohort 3 donors.

The sample consisted of PBMCs or T cells enriched from blood (not recorded which). This receptor was obtained from a woman aged 40 to 50 who had recovered from COVID-19. This chain connects TRBV4-2 to TRBJ1-1; 9 bases fit TRBD1. The CDR3 DNA reads TGTGCCAGCAGCCAAACCCTCCGGGACAGGGCGGGTGGTGAAGCTTTCTTT. It codes for CASSQTLRDRAGGEAFF.